Listed here are 5 T cell receptor beta chains from one sample, sequenced in a study of blood T cells in healthy people across ages. Combining a sample-barcoded 5' primer with a J-beta primer mix, a second PCR ran for about 7 to 12 cycles. TCRdb used MiXCR to reprocess the 5' RACE reads, holding one entry per CDR3 protein. The sample has around 1.5 million distinct CDR3 sequences, about 31% seen once. Sequenced input: blood. The receptors come from a woman in her thirties in good health.

This clonotype was picked up a small number of times. The chain combines TRBV7-2 with TRBJ1-3; D remains ambiguous. Between the trimmed V and J ends, which lost 2 bases and 6 bases, there was a span of 17 bases. Germline CDR1 is SGHTA and CDR2 is FQGNSA. This CDR3 is 16 amino acids long. CDR3 loop: CASSLPGLHAANTIYF. CDR3 coding DNA: TGTGCCAGCAGCTTACCCGGACTCCACGCAGCAAACACCATATATTTT.

The chain joins TRBV20-1 to TRBJ1-5, with unresolved D. CDR3 length equals 12 residues. V lost 3 bases and J 3 bases, leaving 6 bases between the germline ends. From germline, CDR1 is DFQATT and CDR2 SNEGSKA (reference sequence). Here the CDR3 DNA reads TGCAGTGCTAGTAGAATCAATCAGCCCCAGCATTTT. This encodes CSASRINQPQHF.

This sequence joins TRBV3-1 and TRBJ2-7; a weak D match, TRBD1 (5 bases). Trimming took 4 bases from V and 3 from J, leaving 10 bases between them. The CDR3 is 13 amino acids. Germline V gives CDR1 LGHDT, CDR2 YNNKEL (reference sequence). CDR3 sequence: CASSRPTGYEQYF. CDR3 bases: TGTGCCAGCAGCCGCCCCACAGGCTACGAGCAGTACTTC.

This chain uses TRBV7-2 with TRBJ2-7; D not certain. With 1 base removed from V and 3 bases from J, the gap between germline ends came to 13 bases. Germline CDR1 and CDR2: SGHTA and FQGNSA. The length of the CDR3 is 15 residues. CDR3 DNA sequence: TGTGCCAGCAGCTTAGATGTTTCCGGAGTCTACGAGCAGTACTTC. As protein: CASSLDVSGVYEQYF.

To note about this clonotype: A much larger clonotype is one base distant, so this may be a read error. The V and J genes are TRBV7-2 and TRBJ1-2, with TRBD1 identical over 8 bases. This CDR3 contains 15 residues. CDR1 and CDR2 (germline): SGHTA, FQGNSA. CDR3 amino acids: CANSLDAGGNYGYTF. The CDR3 coding sequence is TGTGCCAACAGCTTAGACGCAGGGGGCAACTATGGCTACACCTTC.